These T cell receptor beta chains were read from a single sample in a study of lung T cells in sarcoidosis with Löfgren's syndrome. Each CDR3 protein is one row after TCRdb ran MiXCR on the reads. This table has 15,000 to 25,000 distinct CDR3 sequences, 20% to 25% appearing once. Source material: CD4+ T cells from bronchoalveolar lavage. Every receptor here comes from a human donor with sarcoidosis (Löfgren's syndrome or another form), or a control subject (not recorded which). The CDR3 runs from the conserved cysteine through the conserved F or W. D genes are given only for firm matches. Rows may omit the clone size; those that give it use once, few, many or a size class.

clone_size,v_call,j_call,d_call,cdr3_nt,cdr3_aa
medium-sized,TRBV4-3,TRBJ2-4,.,TGCGCCAGCAGCCAAGATCCCATATGGTCCAAAAACATTCAGTACTTC,CASSQDPIWSKNIQYF
few,TRBV5-4,TRBJ2-3,.,TGTGCCAGCAGCTTGAGGGCCAGGGAAACAGATACGCAGTATTTT,CASSLRARETDTQYF
many,TRBV20-1,TRBJ1-5,.,TGCAGTGTACGTGGACTGGGGGAGCCCCAGCATTTT,CSVRGLGEPQHF
medium-sized,TRBV27,TRBJ2-1,TRBD2,TGTGCCAGCAGCCCAGTGACTAGCGGATTATACAATGAGCAGTTCTTC,CASSPVTSGLYNEQFF
medium-sized,TRBV6-1,TRBJ1-5,.,TGTGCCAGCAGCCACCTTCCCACAGGCAATCAGCCCCAGCATTTT,CASSHLPTGNQPQHF
few,TRBV5-5,TRBJ2-1,TRBD2,TGTGCCAGCAGCTTCCGGGGACTAGCGGGGGAACACAATGAGCAGTTCTTC,CASSFRGLAGEHNEQFF
.,TRBV4-2,TRBJ2-3,.,TGTGCCAGCAGCCAAGAGAAGGTAGCGGCAGATACGCAGTATTTT,CASSQEKVAADTQYF
many,TRBV7-8,TRBJ2-5,TRBD1,TGTGCCAGCAGCTTAGACAGGGGAAGAGAGACCCAGTACTTC,CASSLDRGRETQYF
many,TRBV7-2,TRBJ2-3,TRBD2,TGTGCCAGCAGCTTAAGGTTTGCCGCGGGAGCCGGCACAGATACGCAGTATTTT,CASSLRFAAGAGTDTQYF
many,TRBV12-3/TRBV12-4,TRBJ2-2,TRBD1,TGTGCCAGCAGCTACCGACAGGGGTGGACCGGGGAGCTGTTTTTT,CASSYRQGWTGELFF
many,TRBV19,TRBJ1-1,.,TGTGCCAGTAGTATAGCTGGCAGGCGCACTGAAGCTTTCTTT,CASSIAGRRTEAFF
many,TRBV24-1,TRBJ2-1,.,TGTGCCACCAGTGATCCTACTACCAAAGGATACAATGAGCAGTTCTTC,CATSDPTTKGYNEQFF
many,TRBV20-1,TRBJ2-7,.,TGCAGTGCTACCGATAATCCCGGCCACGAGCAGTACTTC,CSATDNPGHEQYF
medium-sized,TRBV7-6,TRBJ2-7,.,TGTGCCAGCAGCCGAACGCAGGGGTCCTACGAGCAGTACTTC,CASSRTQGSYEQYF
many,TRBV10-3,TRBJ1-4,TRBD1,TGTGCCATCTCGGAGGGACAGGGATTTGAAAAACTGTTTTTT,CAISEGQGFEKLFF
many,TRBV20-1,TRBJ2-3,TRBD2,TGCAGTGCCAGTCCGGGACTAGCGGGAGGTACGCAGTATTTT,CSASPGLAGGTQYF
few,TRBV13,TRBJ2-2,.,TGTGCCAGCAGTCAGGGGAACACCGGGGAGCTGTTTTTT,CASSQGNTGELFF
.,TRBV29-1,TRBJ2-7,.,TGCAGCGTTGAAAGTGGACACTACACAGGTTACGAGCAGTACTTC,CSVESGHYTGYEQYF
.,TRBV5-1,TRBJ1-5,.,TGCGCCAGCAGCCCCGGGACGGGGGATCAGCCCCAGCATTTT,CASSPGTGDQPQHF
medium-sized,TRBV15,TRBJ2-7,TRBD1,TGTGCCACCAGCAGAGTAAGACAGGGAAGCTACGAGCAGTACTTC,CATSRVRQGSYEQYF
few,TRBV3-1,TRBJ1-2,TRBD1,TGTGCCAGCAGCCAAGATGACAGGGTGAATGGCTACACCTTC,CASSQDDRVNGYTF
few,TRBV29-1,TRBJ2-3,.,TGCAGCGTTAGTAGCGTGTCCACAGATACGCAGTATTTT,CSVSSVSTDTQYF
many,TRBV20-1,TRBJ2-5,.,TGCAGTGCTAACACTAGGGGAGAGACCCAGTACTTC,CSANTRGETQYF
many,TRBV18,TRBJ1-5,.,TGTGCCAGCTCGCGCCTCGATAGAGGGCTAAATCAGCCCCAGCATTTT,CASSRLDRGLNQPQHF
many,TRBV7-2,TRBJ2-7,.,TGTGCCAGCAGCTGGCAAAACCAAGGACAGCCCAGATTC,CASSWQNQGQPRF
many,TRBV28,TRBJ2-7,TRBD1,TGTGCCAGCAATCGGGACAGGGGGCTGGGGGAGCAGTACTTC,CASNRDRGLGEQYF
many,TRBV19,TRBJ1-5,.,TGTGCCAGTAGTTCCGGACGCGTTCCGCATTTT,CASSSGRVPHF
medium-sized,TRBV6-1,TRBJ1-3,.,TGTGCCAGCCAGAAGGTAGCAAGAAACACCATATATTTT,CASQKVARNTIYF
few,TRBV24-1,TRBJ2-1,TRBD2,TGTGCCACCAGTGATAGGAGCGGGGCAATCTCCTACAATGAGCAGTTCTTC,CATSDRSGAISYNEQFF
many,TRBV7-2,TRBJ2-3,.,TGTGCCAGCAGCTTAGTTGATACGCAGTATTTT,CASSLVDTQYF
many,TRBV30,TRBJ2-3,.,TGTGCCTTTCGACCCCCCGGCACAGATACGCAGTATTTT,CAFRPPGTDTQYF
many,TRBV7-2,TRBJ1-1,.,TGTGCCAGCAGCTTGGGGGGGGGGCGAACTGAAGCTTTCTTT,CASSLGGGRTEAFF
.,TRBV9,TRBJ2-3,TRBD2,TGTGCCAGCAGCGTAGCGGCGGGAGCAGATACGCAGTATTTT,CASSVAAGADTQYF
.,TRBV7-2,TRBJ2-7,.,TGTGCCAGCAGCACGACCAAAGGACAGACCAACCGTTACGAGCAGTACTTC,CASSTTKGQTNRYEQYF
medium-sized,TRBV20-1,TRBJ2-1,.,TGCAGTGCTTACGGCTCCGGCTTGAATGAGCAGTTCTTC,CSAYGSGLNEQFF
many,TRBV2,TRBJ1-2,TRBD1,TGTGCCAGCAGTGATCTGACAGGGGCGGCCTGGGGCTACACCTTC,CASSDLTGAAWGYTF
.,TRBV10-2,TRBJ1-6,.,TGCGCCAGCAGTGAGTCGGCAGCCTTATTGGATTCACCCCTCCACTTT,CASSESAALLDSPLHF
medium-sized,TRBV27,TRBJ2-7,.,TGTGCCAGCAGTGTCAGGGCGAGCTCCTACGAGCAGTACTTC,CASSVRASSYEQYF
many,TRBV6-6,TRBJ1-1,.,TGTGCCAGCAGTTACCCCCCTGATAACACTGAAGCTTTCTTT,CASSYPPDNTEAFF
.,TRBV5-1,TRBJ2-3,.,TGCGCCAGCAGCTTGGATGGTCTAGATGGGGATACGCAGTATTTT,CASSLDGLDGDTQYF
many,TRBV18,TRBJ2-5,.,TGTGCCAGCTCACCGGTTAGAGAGACCCAGTACTTC,CASSPVRETQYF
many,TRBV7-9,TRBJ2-7,TRBD1,TGTGCCAGCAGCTTAGTCTTTCAGGACAGGATTTCCTACGAGCAGTACTTC,CASSLVFQDRISYEQYF